This T cell receptor beta chain was obtained from a study of T cells in Graves' hyperthyroidism and ophthalmopathy. General study points: Ophthalmopathy was told apart from stable hyperthyroidism by a 13 V-J model. Blood also showed most of the thyroid clonotypes that were expanded above 0.001.

With regard to this clonotype: Its antigen is currently unknown.

The CDR3 extends over 15 amino acids. Germline assignment: CDR1 SQVTM and CDR2 ANQGSEA. V was cut by 0 bases and J by 2 bases, with 14 bases left in between. Amplified regions were TCR beta CDR3 sequences from RNA transcripts. First-round RT-PCR with HTBI primers amplified the TCR CDR3 region. TCRdb ran MiXCR on the multiplex PCR reads and lists one entry per CDR3 protein. This sample has around 600,000 distinct CDR3 sequences, with 45% found just once. The chain carries TRBV29-1 and TRBJ2-7; possibly TRBD1 or TRBD2 for D (5 bases each). Sequencing was done on a sample of peripheral blood or thyroid tissue (not recorded which). The sequence derives from an adult man with Graves' disease, either hyperthyroidism or ophthalmopathy (not recorded which). CDR3 DNA sequence: TGCAGCGTTGAAGATCTTCCAGGGACCACCTACGAGCAGTACTTC. Amino acid sequence: CSVEDLPGTTYEQYF.